This T cell receptor beta chain was sequenced during a study of T cell repertoires in cytomegalovirus infection. For the study at large: Public TCR beta signature analysis indicated the presence of both CMV infection and matching HLA type. Overall study results and limits: Summed frequency of shared TCR beta families picked out CMV carriers who also had the relevant HLA. The response measured ex vivo was dominated by TCR beta clonotypes (HLA-C-restricted and CMV-specific).

The V and J ends lost 6 bases and 0 bases respectively, with 18 bases between them. CDR3 length: 17 residues. This clonotype occurred many times. Antigen: not known. TCRdb re-called the reads through MiXCR, storing one row per CDR3 protein. The table lists about 180,000 distinct CDR3 sequences, approximately 15% of them singletons. Sequences were obtained from PBMCs. The TCR comes from a human donor in good health (CMV status not recorded). Some clones in this sample may be carry-over from other donors' samples. V usage is TRBV12-3 or TRBV12-4 and J usage is TRBJ1-3; D is uncertain. The DNA of the CDR3 is TGTGCCAGCAGATCTACACAGACCCCCGTCTCTGGAAACACCATATATTTT. It is translated as CASRSTQTPVSGNTIYF.